One and the same sample provided the 32 T cell receptor beta chains below, sequenced in a study of T cell responses to AZD1222 COVID-19 vaccine. Data came from immunoSEQ multiplex PCR; TCRdb stores just in-frame clones and leaves some out. The top ten hold about 6% of the sample, which has around 64,000 clones, about 80% seen once. This specimen consisted of peripheral blood, obtained 28 days after the second AZD1222 dose. All receptors come from an adult who received the AZD1222 COVID-19 vaccine.

This clone was detected only once. CDR3 nucleotide sequence: TGTGCCAGCAGTGTAACGGACTTTGGTGGCTACACCTTC. Its protein product is CASSVTDFGGYTF. The V call is TRBV6-6, the J call TRBJ1-2; D is uncertain. This CDR3 is 13 amino acids long. Trimming took 5 bases from V and 7 from J, leaving 14 bases between them. Germline CDR1 MNHNY, CDR2 SVGAGI (reference sequence).

This clone showed up just once. J is TRBJ1-2 and V is TRBV7-9; no firm D call. Trimming took off 2 bases at V and 1 base at J, with 11 bases between the two ends. This CDR3 contains 15 residues. CDR1 is SEHNR, CDR2 FQNEAQ, per germline (reference sequence). The CDR3 loop is CASSLSDQVNYGYTF. CDR3 bases: TGTGCCAGCAGCTTATCGGACCAAGTTAACTATGGCTACACCTTC.

There are a few counts of this clone. V usage is TRBV9 and J usage is TRBJ1-3, with D possibly TRBD1 on 6 matching bases. V dropped 7 bases and J dropped 0 bases, with 20 bases sitting between them. In germline, CDR1 is SGDLS, CDR2 YYNGEE. This CDR3 is built from 17 residues. This CDR3 reads CASGRGAGAVSGNTIYF. In nucleotides, the CDR3 is TGTGCCAGCGGGCGGGGGGCAGGGGCCGTCTCTGGAAACACCATATATTTT.

The chain is built from TRBV4-1 and TRBJ2-5, with D maybe TRBD1 (6 bases). The CDR3 has 15 residues. Trimming left V 0 bases short and J 6 bases short, with 14 bases between. CDR1 and CDR2 from the germline V gene are MGHRA and YSYEKL. CDR3 sequence reads: CASSQEGRGSKTQYF. For the CDR3, the DNA is TGCGCCAGCAGCCAAGAGGGCAGGGGCTCAAAGACCCAGTACTTC.

This clone was observed once. This chain connects TRBV29-1 to TRBJ1-3; D is possibly TRBD1 (5 bases). CDR3 length equals 14 residues. Per the germline V gene, CDR1 is SQVTM and CDR2 is ANQGSEA. V lost 6 bases, J lost 4 bases, and 16 bases lay in between. DNA for the CDR3: TGCAGCGTCCGGGGGGTTACACCAGGAAACACCATATATTTT. Its protein is CSVRGVTPGNTIYF.

This clone has just a few counts. V is TRBV19 and J is TRBJ1-2; D gene uncertain. The V end lost 6 bases, the J end lost 5 bases, and 13 bases lay between the germline ends. Germline V gene sequence: CDR1 LNHDA, CDR2 SQIVND (reference sequence). CDR3 size: 13 residues. CDR3 residues: CASRLGEKYGYTF. For the CDR3, the DNA is TGTGCCAGTAGGCTTGGGGAAAAGTATGGCTACACCTTC.

This sequence joins TRBV2 and TRBJ2-1, with D perhaps matching TRBD2 (6 bases). The CDR3 spans 14 residues. Germline loops: CDR1 SNHLY, CDR2 FYNNEI. Trimming took 11 bases from V and 8 from J, leaving 22 bases between them. Here the CDR3 DNA reads TGTGCCTCAACTACCGGGACTTTCGTCGATGAGCAGTTCTTC. Translation: CASTTGTFVDEQFF.

The chain joins TRBV6-1 to TRBJ2-5; no reliable D call. CDR1 is MNHNS and CDR2 is SASEGT in the germline V gene. Trimming took 2 bases from V and 4 from J, leaving 8 bases between them. CDR3 length: 13 residues. Here the CDR3 reads CASSEIYGETQYF. The CDR3 DNA is TGTGCCAGCAGTGAAATATACGGAGAGACCCAGTACTTC.

This chain connects TRBV28 to TRBJ1-2; 10 bases fit TRBD1. With 5 bases clipped from V and 8 bases from J, the junction kept 8 bases outside the gene matches. CDR3 length: 14 amino acids. Germline-derived CDR1 and CDR2 are MDHEN and SYDVKM. The CDR3 coding sequence is TGTGCCAGCAGTCCGACAGGGGGCGCTAAAGGCTACACCTTC. Residues: CASSPTGGAKGYTF.

The CDR3 protein is CASSLPRTGENSPLHF. CDR3 DNA sequence: TGTGCCAGCAGTTTACCTCGGACAGGGGAGAATTCACCCCTCCACTTT. The rearrangement uses TRBV28 and TRBJ1-6; 9 nucleotides agree with TRBD1. The CDR3 spans 16 residues. J gave up 7 bases and V 2 bases, and 6 bases lay outside the gene matches. Germline CDR1 reads MDHEN; CDR2 reads SYDVKM.

The chain joins TRBV3-1 (or the pseudogene TRBV3-2) to TRBJ1-1; no clear D gene. The V gene lost 7 bases and the J gene lost 7 bases, with 10 bases spanning the gap. Germline CDR1 LGHDT, CDR2 YNNKEL (reference sequence). The CDR3 is made up of 11 amino acids. The CDR3 region has the DNA TGTGCCAGCAACCCGGGCAGTGAAGCTTTCTTT. Translation gives CASNPGSEAFF.

The rearrangement joins TRBV7-2 to TRBJ1-1; TRBD1 might be the D (6 bases). Germline V gene sequence: CDR1 SGHTA, CDR2 FQGNSA. V dropped 5 bases and J dropped 1 base, with 11 bases sitting between them. The CDR3 is 14 residues long. The DNA for the CDR3 is TGTGCCAGCAGCGGCAGGGGTGGGAACACTGAAGCTTTCTTT. It translates to CASSGRGGNTEAFF. Full variable domain (outside the CDR3, taken from reference TRBV7-2 and TRBJ1-1): GAGVSQSPSNKVTEKGKDVELRCDPISGHTALYWYRQSLGQGLEFLIYFQGNSAPDKSGLPSDRFSAERTGGSVSTLTIQRTQQEDSAVYLCASSGRGGNTEAFFGQGTRLTVV.

The chain links TRBV5-6 to TRBJ1-6, with 7 positions matching TRBD1. From germline, CDR1 is SGHDT and CDR2 YYEEEE. This CDR3 comprises 17 residues. V was pared by 4 bases and J by 3 bases, with 10 bases of the junction left unmatched. CDR3 region: CASSETRDSLYNSPLHF. DNA for the CDR3: TGTGCCAGCAGCGAGACTAGGGACAGTCTCTATAATTCACCCCTCCACTTT. Full variable domain (missing parts from reference TRBV5-6 and TRBJ1-6): DAGVTQSPTHLIKTRGQQVTLRCSPKSGHDTVSWYQQALGQGPQFIFQYYEEEERQRGNFPDRFSGHQFPNYSSELNVNALLLGDSALYLCASSETRDSLYNSPLHFGNGTRLTVT.

This clone was found a few times. The chain couples TRBV6-1 to TRBJ1-1; D not certain. V gave up 1 base and J gave up 0 bases, with 9 bases separating them. In germline, CDR1 is MNHNS, CDR2 SASEGT. The CDR3 spans 15 residues. CDR3 loop: CASSEDPRMNTEAFF. The CDR3 bases are TGTGCCAGCAGTGAAGACCCCAGGATGAACACTGAAGCTTTCTTT.

The table lists this clone with a few counts. The V call is TRBV5-1, the J call TRBJ1-1, with D possibly TRBD1 on 5 matching bases. This CDR3 has 16 residues. V was trimmed by 4 bases and J by 4 bases, leaving 20 bases between them. The germline gives CDR1 SGHRS, CDR2 YFSETQ. The CDR3, as DNA: TGCGCCAGCAGCCTGGACGGACGGGCGGGGGGCACTGAAGCTTTCTTT. This codes for CASSLDGRAGGTEAFF.

This chain connects TRBV12-5 to TRBJ1-5; a possible D gene is TRBD1 (5 bases). Germline CDR1 reads LGHNT; CDR2 reads FRNRAP. V was shortened by 0 bases and J by 0 bases, with 21 bases between the two germline ends. This CDR3 has 20 amino acids. The CDR3 region is CASGLVLRGLQFDSNQPQHF. In DNA form, the CDR3 reads TGTGCTAGTGGTTTGGTCCTGAGGGGTTTACAGTTTGATAGCAATCAGCCCCAGCATTTT.

This chain uses TRBV19 with TRBJ2-1; D gene unclear. The germline V gene encodes CDR1 LNHDA and CDR2 SQIVND (reference sequence). V lost 7 bases and J lost 3, with 10 bases in between. The CDR3 loop spans 13 amino acids. The CDR3: CASTLDGYNEQFF. The CDR3 region has the DNA TGTGCCAGTACCTTAGACGGCTACAATGAGCAGTTCTTC.

The J gene is TRBJ2-7, the V gene TRBV9; TRBD2 aligns across 15 bases. With V trimmed by 4 bases and J by 4 bases, 6 bases remained unmatched. Germline V CDR1 and CDR2: SGDLS, YYNGEE. The CDR3 length is 16 residues. The CDR3 here is CASSPGLAGGSYEQYF. The DNA of the CDR3 is TGTGCCAGCAGCCCAGGACTAGCGGGGGGGTCGTACGAGCAGTACTTC.

The chain couples TRBV2 to TRBJ2-7, with D uncertain. Trimming removed 3 bases at V and 6 bases at J, with 18 bases between. CDR1 is SNHLY, CDR2 FYNNEI, per germline. The CDR3 contains 15 residues. The CDR3 DNA sequence: TGTGCCAGCAGTGACCTATACAGTATTTTCGGCGAGCAGTACTTC. Protein product: CASSDLYSIFGEQYF.

This clone was observed many times. The CDR3 coding sequence is TGTGCCAGCAGTGGCGGGACAGAGAACACTGAAGCTTTCTTT. It codes for CASSGGTENTEAFF. This sequence joins TRBV6-4 and TRBJ1-1, with 7 bases identical to TRBD1. Trimming removed 4 bases from V and 1 base from J; junction bases left unmatched: 3. The CDR3 extends over 14 amino acids. The germline V gene encodes CDR1 MRHNA and CDR2 SNTAGT.

The chain couples TRBV30 to TRBJ1-2; no reliable D call. Germline CDR1 and CDR2: GTSNPN and SVGIG (reference sequence). The CDR3 length is 12 residues. Between the trimmed V and J ends, which lost 0 bases and 4 bases, there was a span of 6 bases. CDR3 bases: TGTGCCTGGAGTGTATTCGGCTATGGCTACACCTTC. Encoded protein: CAWSVFGYGYTF.

The V and J genes are TRBV30 and TRBJ1-6; D might be TRBD1 (6 bases). Deletions cut 4 bases from V and 3 bases from J, with 25 bases between. In germline, CDR1 is GTSNPN, CDR2 SVGIG (reference sequence). This CDR3 has 19 amino acids. The CDR3: CAWTRRELKEGVYNSPLHF. As DNA, the CDR3 is TGTGCCTGGACCCGGAGGGAGCTTAAGGAGGGGGTCTATAATTCACCCCTCCACTTT.

CDR3: CASSTPVENTEAFF. Here the CDR3 DNA reads TGTGCCAGTAGCACTCCAGTTGAAAACACTGAAGCTTTCTTT. The rearrangement uses TRBV19 and TRBJ1-1; D unclear. The CDR3 is 14 amino acids. Germline lookup yields CDR1 LNHDA and CDR2 SQIVND (reference sequence). V was pared by 6 bases and J by 2 bases, with 13 bases between.

The V gene is TRBV2, the J gene TRBJ1-2; D gene unclear. CDR1 and CDR2 from the germline V gene are SNHLY and FYNNEI. V was pared by 2 bases and J by 8 bases, with 18 bases between. The length of the CDR3 is 15 residues. The DNA of the CDR3 is TGTGCCAGCAGTGAAATCCAGGCTGGAGGTAGGGGCTACACCTTC. It specifies CASSEIQAGGRGYTF. The full variable domain, with the rest looked up from reference TRBV2 and TRBJ1-2, is EPEVTQTPSHQVTQMGQEVILRCVPISNHLYFYWYRQILGQKVEFLVSFYNNEISEKSEIFDDQFSVERPDGSNFTLKIRSTKLEDSAMYFCASSEIQAGGRGYTFGSGTRLTVV.

The chain combines TRBV6-5 with TRBJ2-1; D remains ambiguous. Germline V gives CDR1 MNHEY, CDR2 SVGAGI. This CDR3 comprises 13 residues. V was trimmed by 2 bases and J by 6 bases, leaving 8 bases between them. This chain's CDR3 is CASSYDSSNEQFF. The CDR3, as DNA: TGTGCCAGCAGTTACGATTCCAGCAATGAGCAGTTCTTC.

The chain links TRBV27 to TRBJ1-5; 7 bases align to TRBD1. The CDR3 is 14 amino acids. J gave up 6 bases and V 5 bases, and 7 bases lay outside the gene matches. Germline loops: CDR1 MNHEY, CDR2 SMNVEV (reference sequence). CDR3 bases: TGTGCCAGCAGTAGCCTCAGGGGGACTCAGCCCCAGCATTTT. It is translated as CASSSLRGTQPQHF.

CDR3 protein: CASRSSGVSYGYTF. CDR3 coding DNA: TGTGCCAGCAGGAGTAGTGGGGTTAGTTATGGCTACACCTTC. This sequence joins TRBV27 and TRBJ1-2; D uncertain. V dropped 6 bases and J dropped 5 bases, with 16 bases sitting between them. The CDR3 contains 14 residues. Germline lookup yields CDR1 MNHEY and CDR2 SMNVEV (reference sequence).

V is TRBV4-1 and J is TRBJ1-5; 7 bases match TRBD1. Germline assignment: CDR1 MGHRA and CDR2 YSYEKL. The CDR3 totals 16 residues. The ends lost 3 bases at V and 4 bases at J; junction bases unmatched: 9. The CDR3 nucleotides read TGCGCCAGCAGCCAGCTACAGGGGATTCTAAATCAGCCCCAGCATTTT. The encoded protein is CASSQLQGILNQPQHF.

This chain links TRBV24-1 with TRBJ1-2; D remains unclear. V was clipped by 8 bases and J by 4 bases, with 22 bases between them. CDR1 is KGHDR, CDR2 SFDVKD, per germline. The CDR3 sequence is 16 residues long. CDR3 nucleotide sequence: TGTGCCACCACTTCCAACAGCACAATAGGCTTCTATGGCTACACCTTC. Translated, it gives CATTSNSTIGFYGYTF.

V and J are TRBV19 and TRBJ2-5; TRBD1 might be the D (6 bases). Germline CDR1 is LNHDA and CDR2 is SQIVND (reference sequence). Trimming removed 7 bases from V and 3 bases from J, with 12 bases in between. The CDR3 spans 13 residues. The CDR3 reads CASNRDHEETQYF. CDR3 nucleotide sequence: TGTGCCAGTAACAGGGATCACGAAGAGACCCAGTACTTC. Full variable domain (outside the CDR3, taken from reference TRBV19 and TRBJ2-5): DGGITQSPKYLFRKEGQNVTLSCEQNLNHDAMYWYRQDPGQGLRLIYYSQIVNDFQKGDIAEGYSVSREKKESFPLTVTSAQKNPTAFYLCASNRDHEETQYFGPGTRLLVL.

The chain has TRBV3-1 (or the pseudogene TRBV3-2) and TRBJ1-1, with D possibly matching TRBD1 (6 bases). The V gene lost 3 bases and the J gene lost 1 base, with 18 bases spanning the gap. The CDR3 has 17 residues. Germline CDR1 and CDR2: LGHDT and YNNKEL (reference sequence). The CDR3 DNA follows: TGTGCCAGCAGCCATCCACCTTGGGACAACGGGAACACTGAAGCTTTCTTT. Translated: CASSHPPWDNGNTEAFF.

The chain combines TRBV12-5 with TRBJ2-7, with 8 bases matching TRBD2. The V segment lost 5 bases and the J segment 3 bases; nucleotides outside the gene matches: 3. Germline CDR1 is LGHNT and CDR2 is FRNRAP. CDR3 length: 13 residues. Here the CDR3 DNA reads TGTGCTAGTGGTCCCGGGACTAGCTACGAGCAGTACTTC. It is translated as CASGPGTSYEQYF. Variable domain in full (rest from reference TRBV12-5 and TRBJ2-7): DARVTQTPRHKVTEMGQEVTMRCQPILGHNTVFWYRQTMMQGLELLAYFRNRAPLDDSGMPKDRFSAEMPDATLATLKIQPSEPRDSAVYFCASGPGTSYEQYFGPGTRLTVT.